This T cell receptor (beta chain) was identified during a study of blood T cell repertoires in COVID-19. Study-level background: PBMCs, B-cell-depleted T cells, or T cells were the source of the cDNA or gDNA that made up the material.

Clones were read by immunoSEQ multiplex PCR, and TCRdb kept only the in-frame ones, dropping some. The sample carries about 54,000 clones, roughly nine tenths recorded once. This CDR3 has 19 amino acids. Germline V CDR1 and CDR2: MNHEY, SVGEGT. The J segment lost 6 bases and the V segment lost 0 bases, leaving 15 bases of the junction unmatched. The V call is TRBV6-2 or TRBV6-3, the J call TRBJ2-7, with TRBD2 identical over 12 bases. Sequencing was done on a sample of peripheral blood. This receptor was taken from a woman aged 60-70 years with active or convalescent COVID-19. This CDR3 is CASSYSATSGGPDGAEQYF. Written as DNA, the CDR3 is TGTGCCAGCAGTTACTCTGCCACTAGCGGGGGGCCGGACGGGGCCGAGCAGTACTTC.